This T cell receptor (beta chain) was captured by sequencing in a study of spatial heterogeneity in lung cancer. The wider study: TCR transcript abundance in tumor regions was strongly correlated with the T cell module score obtained from matched bulk RNA-seq.

Time point specified: sample taken at primary tumor resection. Whole RNA from tumor, nontumor lung or frozen PBMC was sequenced unsorted. This clonotype was picked up many times. Its antigen is not identified. This beta chain lies outside the target of a library built for alpha chains; its clone size means little. Study-wide results and caveats: The number of expanded tumor alpha and beta chains correlated with mutation number. Tallies of expanded TCRs, which were sorted into ubiquitous and regional groups, correlated with counts of ubiquitous and regional nonsynonymous mutations, respectively.

TCRdb analysed the 5' RACE reads with MiXCR anew, one entry per CDR3 protein. This repertoire shows thousands of distinct CDR3 sequences, 14% found once; its top ten account for roughly an eighth. The CDR3 has 14 residues. The germline V and J ends were trimmed by 1 base and 6 bases, with 10 bases remaining between them. From germline, CDR1 is SNHLY and CDR2 FYNNEI. Specimen: lung tumor tissue, collected at surgery. This clonotype was obtained from a male donor with early-stage non-small cell lung cancer. The chain carries TRBV2 and TRBJ1-5; D is unclear. The CDR3 region is CASSEVEGFQPQHF. In nucleotides, the CDR3 is TGTGCCAGCAGTGAAGTCGAGGGATTTCAGCCCCAGCATTTT. The full variable domain, its missing parts supplied by reference TRBV2 and TRBJ1-5, is EPEVTQTPSHQVTQMGQEVILRCVPISNHLYFYWYRQILGQKVEFLVSFYNNEISEKSEIFDDQFSVERPDGSNFTLKIRSTKLEDSAMYFCASSEVEGFQPQHFGDGTRLSIL.